This TCR beta chain emerged from a study of T cells after yellow fever vaccination (dated by TCRdb to the late 2010s). Regarding the study in general: Libraries from fractions with low cell numbers were prepared with the SMART-Seq v4 Ultra Low Input RNA kit. To track T-cell clones before and after primary and booster YFV17D yellow fever vaccination, bulk TCR alpha and beta repertoires were sequenced longitudinally. Two healthy male donors, one aged 18 to 29 and one aged 30 to 40 years, were included in the cohort. Bulk PBMC replicates and cell subsets were isolated from blood drawn at multiple timepoints before and after both primary and secondary immunization. Summary of the overall study and its limitations: Most clones expanded after primary vaccination were re-detected after the booster (around 96% of CD4 and about 88% of CD8), suggesting broad memory maintenance. Because only a couple of donors were included in the study, the extent to which the findings can be generalized is limited. Because abundant contaminating clonotypes from the bulk population could be contained in FACS-sorted repertoires, computational filtering was required. The secondary T-cell response was found to be weaker but faster than the primary response, with a peak reached on day 5 rather than on day 15. A small share of clonotypes occurred in both CD4 and CD8 compartments, likely arising from convergent recombination.

The data were produced on an Illumina NovaSeq 6000. TCR cDNA was synthesized by 5'RACE template switching, which introduced a universal primer site and unique molecular identifiers. Priming for cDNA synthesis came from both the TCR alpha and TCR beta constant segments. Libraries were amplified in two PCR steps, with sample barcodes and sequencing adapters added in the second step. Libraries were sequenced on Illumina HiSeq 2500 (2x100 bp) or NovaSeq (2x150 bp). The authors' pipeline ran thus. MIGEC was used to demultiplex reads and collapse the reads into UMI consensus sequences, and MiXCR was used for V(D)J alignment. Vaccine-responding clonotypes were identified with edgeR using replicate PBMC samples, with FDR below 0.01 and a log2 fold change above 5 up to day 15 being required. Bulk clonotypes were assigned CD4 or CD8 identity according to which sequenced CD4 or CD8 repertoire held them at higher abundance. The public reads were reprocessed in TCRdb via fastp at Q25 and MiXCR, keeping in-frame beta chains. Here each entry gathers all rows of one CDR3 protein and keeps the most common genes and DNA. These V and J calls rely on TCRdb rather than the paper's analysis. The sample table shows about 340,000 distinct CDR3 sequences, and 4% are seen once. The top ten constitute 24% of the sample.

The sample's treatment or condition, from its label and the paper: live attenuated yellow fever vaccine strain. At each blood-draw timepoint, two biological replicates of bulk PBMCs were obtained. PBMCs were isolated from peripheral blood using a standard Ficoll-Paque protocol. TriZol was used to extract RNA from bulk PBMCs, from CD4 and CD8 fractions, and from dextramer-positive and dextramer-negative fractions. From cysteine to phenylalanine, the CDR3 is 16 amino acids long. The entry retains the CDR3 DNA only, 48 bases that are in frame from base 1. V lost 4 bases and J lost 4 bases, and the count of bases not matched to a germline gene is 6. For CDR1 and CDR2, the germline V gene lists SGHTA and FQGNSA. This clonotype was seen a handful of times. No antigen is known for it. Per-nucleotide qualities are absent, and no much larger clonotype sits a single base away.

This specimen consisted of PBMCs, obtained 5 days after the yellow fever booster vaccination. The source is a man between 18 and 35 years old who received the YFV17D yellow fever vaccine. The chain is assembled from TRBV7-2 and TRBJ1-4, with 10 bases in between that match TRBD1. CDR3 sequence: CASSSRDRGINEKLFF. The sequence in DNA is TGTGCCAGCAGCTCGAGGGACAGGGGAATTAATGAAAAACTGTTTTTT. Joined to the reference TRBV7-2 and TRBJ1-4 proteins, this CDR3 gives the full variable domain: GAGVSQSPSNKVTEKGKDVELRCDPISGHTALYWYRQSLGQGLEFLIYFQGNSAPDKSGLPSDRFSAERTGGSVSTLTIQRTQQEDSAVYLCASSSRDRGINEKLFFGSGTQLSVL.